The clone carrying this T cell receptor (beta chain) turned up a few times. This specimen comes from a study of T-cell memory formation after mild COVID-19. Overall study: There were largely donor-specific TCR clusters.

The CDR3 length is 14 residues. Germline CDR1 and CDR2: MGHRA and YSYEKL. The V end was cut by 1 base, the J end by 2 bases, with 9 bases between. TCRdb reprocessed the 5' RACE reads via MiXCR and lists one record per CDR3 protein. The sample gives about 540,000 distinct CDR3 sequences, around 21% of which show up once; around 13% is in the top ten. Sequenced input: PBMCs or a T cell subset sorted from them (not recorded which). The chain couples TRBV4-1 to TRBJ2-7; tentatively, D is TRBD1 (6 bases). This sequence originates from an adult woman who had mild COVID-19 (a few samples of this study predate the infection). Cell type and time point are not known. The CDR3 loop is CASSQGTATYEQYF. The DNA for the CDR3 is TGCGCCAGCAGCCAAGGGACAGCGACCTACGAGCAGTACTTC.